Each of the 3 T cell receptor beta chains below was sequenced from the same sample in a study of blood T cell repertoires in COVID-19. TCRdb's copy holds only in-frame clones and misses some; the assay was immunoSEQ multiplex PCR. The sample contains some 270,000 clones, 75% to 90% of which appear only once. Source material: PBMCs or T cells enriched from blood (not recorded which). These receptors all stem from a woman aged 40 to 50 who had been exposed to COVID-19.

The CDR3 here is CASSPQDRIRGNEQFF. CDR3 nucleotides: TGCGCCAGCAGCCCACAGGACAGGATTAGGGGCAATGAGCAGTTCTTC. The chain combines TRBV5-1 with TRBJ2-1, with 7 bases that match TRBD1. V lost 4 bases to trimming and J lost 6 bases; unmatched junction nucleotides: 13. The CDR3 runs 16 residues. Germline assignment: CDR1 SGHRS and CDR2 YFSETQ.

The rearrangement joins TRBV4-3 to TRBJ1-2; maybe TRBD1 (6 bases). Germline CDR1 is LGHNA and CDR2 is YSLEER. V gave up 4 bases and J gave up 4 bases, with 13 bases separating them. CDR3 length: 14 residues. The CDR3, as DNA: TGCGCCAGCAGCCTAACGCAGGGGACCTATGGCTACACCTTC. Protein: CASSLTQGTYGYTF.

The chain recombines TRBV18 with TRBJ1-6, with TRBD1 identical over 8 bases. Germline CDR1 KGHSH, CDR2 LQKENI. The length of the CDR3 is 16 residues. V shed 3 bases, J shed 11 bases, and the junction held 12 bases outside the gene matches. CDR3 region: CASSPETGVWSAPLHF. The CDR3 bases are TGTGCCAGCTCACCCGAGACAGGGGTCTGGAGTGCACCCCTCCACTTT.